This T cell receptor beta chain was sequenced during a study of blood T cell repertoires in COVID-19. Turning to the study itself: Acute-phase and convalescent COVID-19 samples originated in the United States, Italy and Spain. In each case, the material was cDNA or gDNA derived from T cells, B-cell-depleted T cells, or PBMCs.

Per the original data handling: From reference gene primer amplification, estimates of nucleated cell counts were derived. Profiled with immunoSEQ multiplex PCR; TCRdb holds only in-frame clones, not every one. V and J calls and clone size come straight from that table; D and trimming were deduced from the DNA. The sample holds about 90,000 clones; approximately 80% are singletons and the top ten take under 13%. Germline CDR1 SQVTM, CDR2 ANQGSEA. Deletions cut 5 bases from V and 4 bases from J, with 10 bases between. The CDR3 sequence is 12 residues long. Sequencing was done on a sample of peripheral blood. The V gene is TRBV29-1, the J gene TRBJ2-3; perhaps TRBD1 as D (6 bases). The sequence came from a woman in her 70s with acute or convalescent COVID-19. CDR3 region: CSVTGLADTQYF. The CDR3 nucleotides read TGCAGCGTTACAGGGTTGGCAGATACGCAGTATTTT.